This record concerns one T cell receptor beta chain sequence. Its antigen is not identified. This record belongs to a study of lymphopenia after photon versus proton radiotherapy. The data were produced by immunoSEQ multiplex PCR, yet TCRdb's version contains in-frame clones alone and is incomplete. The table includes tens of thousands of clones, roughly nine tenths detected once. General observations from the study: Under photons, naive T cells and diversity fell while effector/memory populations rose.

The receptor was derived from an elderly man with esophageal cancer. The sequencing used peripheral blood, collected from a patient treated with proton-based radiotherapy.

The CDR3, as DNA: TGTGCCAGCACCGACGGCGGCGGTTACTATGGCTACACCTTC. Its protein is CASTDGGGYYGYTF. The chain links TRBV6-5 to TRBJ1-2; D unresolved. Germline CDR1 is MNHEY and CDR2 is SVGAGI. The length of the CDR3 is 14 residues. V was pared by 7 bases and J by 3 bases, with 15 bases between.